This T cell receptor beta chain is from a study of human T cells and chemical hapten exposure. Study results and limitations: There was no change with DPC sensitization in TCRs above 1 in 1000 frequency.

From the RACE reads, TCRdb called clonotypes with MiXCR, one entry per CDR3 protein. This sample has over 75,000 distinct CDR3 sequences, with about 7.5% found just once. Germline V gene lookup returns CDR1 SGHRS and CDR2 YFSETQ. The CDR3 loop spans 15 amino acids. Trimming removed 0 bases from V and 4 bases from J, with 10 bases in between. This clonotype has a count of ten or more. The antigen is not known. As for time point: patch test 1, 2 weeks after DPC sensitization. Sample treatment: therapeutic diphenylcyclopropenone sensitization with weekly scalp DPC. The chain carries TRBV5-1 and TRBJ2-2; possibly TRBD2 for D (5 bases). This receptor was identified in a woman in her thirties with alopecia areata. Some clones in this sample may be carry-over from other donors' samples. The specimen was whole blood, collected in connection with sensitization to the hapten diphenylcyclopropenone (DPC). CDR3 DNA: TGCGCCAGCAGCTTGGTTGGAGAGGGCACCGGGGAGCTGTTTTTT. This gives the protein CASSLVGEGTGELFF.